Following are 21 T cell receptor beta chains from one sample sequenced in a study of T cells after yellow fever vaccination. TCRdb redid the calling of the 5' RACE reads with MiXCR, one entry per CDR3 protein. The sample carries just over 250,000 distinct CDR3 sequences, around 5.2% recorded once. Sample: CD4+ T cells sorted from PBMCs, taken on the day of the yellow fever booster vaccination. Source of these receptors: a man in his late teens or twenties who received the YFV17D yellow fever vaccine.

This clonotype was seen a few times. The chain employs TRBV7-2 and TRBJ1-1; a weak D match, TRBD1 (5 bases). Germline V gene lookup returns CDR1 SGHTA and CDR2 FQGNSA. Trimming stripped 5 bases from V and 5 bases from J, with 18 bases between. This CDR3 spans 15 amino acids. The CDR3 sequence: CASSTSSGSGTEAFF. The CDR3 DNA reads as TGTGCCAGCAGCACCAGTTCAGGGTCGGGGACTGAAGCTTTCTTT. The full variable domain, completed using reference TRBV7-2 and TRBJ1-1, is GAGVSQSPSNKVTEKGKDVELRCDPISGHTALYWYRQSLGQGLEFLIYFQGNSAPDKSGLPSDRFSAERTGGSVSTLTIQRTQQEDSAVYLCASSTSSGSGTEAFFGQGTRLTVV.

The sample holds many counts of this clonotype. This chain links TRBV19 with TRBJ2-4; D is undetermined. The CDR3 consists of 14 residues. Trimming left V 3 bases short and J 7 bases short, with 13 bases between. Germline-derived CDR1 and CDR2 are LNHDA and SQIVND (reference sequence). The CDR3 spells CASSMRVYGNIQYF. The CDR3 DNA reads TGTGCCAGTAGTATGAGAGTGTATGGGAACATTCAGTACTTC.

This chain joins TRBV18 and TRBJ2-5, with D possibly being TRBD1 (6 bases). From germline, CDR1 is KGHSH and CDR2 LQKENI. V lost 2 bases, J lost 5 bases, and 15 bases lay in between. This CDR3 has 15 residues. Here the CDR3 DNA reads TGTGCCAGCTCACCAGCGAACGGTGGGGGCGAGACCCAGTACTTC. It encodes CASSPANGGGETQYF.

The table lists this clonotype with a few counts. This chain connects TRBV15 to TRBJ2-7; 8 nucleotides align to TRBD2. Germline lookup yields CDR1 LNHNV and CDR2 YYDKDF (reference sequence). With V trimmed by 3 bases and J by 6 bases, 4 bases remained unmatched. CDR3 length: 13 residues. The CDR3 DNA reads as TGTGCCACCAGCAGGGCGGGGGGAGGCGAGCAGTACGTC. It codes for CATSRAGGGEQYV.

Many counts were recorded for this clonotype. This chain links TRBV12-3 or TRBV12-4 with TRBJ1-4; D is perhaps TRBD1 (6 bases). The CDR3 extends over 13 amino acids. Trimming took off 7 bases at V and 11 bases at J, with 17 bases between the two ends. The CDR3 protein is CASTSRDTQKLFF. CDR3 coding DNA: TGTGCCAGCACCTCCCGGGACACCCAGAAACTGTTTTTT.

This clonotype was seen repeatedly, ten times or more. DNA of the CDR3: TGTGCCAGCAGCCAAGGTCTAGCGGGAGCAACCGGGGAGCTGTTTTTT. Protein product: CASSQGLAGATGELFF. The J gene is TRBJ2-2, the V gene TRBV3-1; 10 bases align to TRBD2. From germline, CDR1 is LGHDT and CDR2 YNNKEL (reference sequence). This CDR3 comprises 16 residues. The trim removed 1 base at V and 5 bases at J, leaving 4 bases unmatched.

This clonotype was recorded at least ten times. CDR3: CASSPPAQQETQYF. The CDR3, as DNA: TGTGCCAGCTCACCACCAGCGCAGCAAGAGACCCAGTACTTC. The genes are TRBV18 and TRBJ2-5; no definite D call. The ends were cut back, 0 bases at V and 2 bases at J, with 7 bases in the middle. There are 14 residues in the CDR3. Germline CDR1 KGHSH, CDR2 LQKENI.

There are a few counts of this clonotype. CDR3 residues: CASSQKGTNTEAFF. The CDR3 DNA reads as TGCGCCAGCAGTCAAAAGGGGACGAACACTGAAGCTTTCTTT. The chain employs TRBV23-1 and TRBJ1-1; weak D call: TRBD1 (5 bases). TRBV23-1 is annotated as an ORF whose role is uncertain. Trimming removed 2 bases at V and 1 base at J, with 8 bases between. The CDR3 covers 14 residues.

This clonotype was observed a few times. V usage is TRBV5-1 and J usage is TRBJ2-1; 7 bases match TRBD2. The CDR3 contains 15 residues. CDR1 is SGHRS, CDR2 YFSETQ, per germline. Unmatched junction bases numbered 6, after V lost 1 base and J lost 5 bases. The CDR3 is CASSLWPSGNNEQFF. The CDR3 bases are TGCGCCAGCAGCTTGTGGCCTAGCGGCAACAATGAGCAGTTCTTC.

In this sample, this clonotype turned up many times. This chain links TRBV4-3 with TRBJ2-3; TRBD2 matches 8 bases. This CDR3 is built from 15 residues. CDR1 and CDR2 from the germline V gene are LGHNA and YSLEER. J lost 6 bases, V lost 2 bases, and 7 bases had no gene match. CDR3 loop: CASSQWAGGADTQYF. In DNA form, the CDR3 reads TGCGCCAGCAGCCAATGGGCGGGGGGCGCGGATACGCAGTATTTT.

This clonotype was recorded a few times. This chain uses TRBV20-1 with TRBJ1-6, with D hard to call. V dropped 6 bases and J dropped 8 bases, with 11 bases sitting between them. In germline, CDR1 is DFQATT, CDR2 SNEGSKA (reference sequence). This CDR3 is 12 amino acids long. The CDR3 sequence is CSAYHPDSPLHF. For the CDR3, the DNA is TGCAGTGCCTACCATCCGGATTCACCCCTCCACTTT.

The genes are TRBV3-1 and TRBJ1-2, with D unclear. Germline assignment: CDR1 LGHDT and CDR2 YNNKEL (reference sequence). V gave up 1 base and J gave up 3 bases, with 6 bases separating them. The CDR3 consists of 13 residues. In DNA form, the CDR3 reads TGTGCCAGCAGCCAAGGGAGTTACTATGGCTACACCTTC. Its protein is CASSQGSYYGYTF. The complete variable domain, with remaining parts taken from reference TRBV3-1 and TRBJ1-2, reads DTAVSQTPKYLVTQMGNDKSIKCEQNLGHDTMYWYKQDSKKFLKIMFSYNNKELIINETVPNRFSPKSPDKAHLNLHINSLELGDSAVYFCASSQGSYYGYTFGSGTRLTVV.

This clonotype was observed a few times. The CDR3 DNA is TGTGCCAGCAGTGGAAGACAGGGTAGCGCTGAAGCTTTCTTT. It yields the protein CASSGRQGSAEAFF. This sequence joins TRBV2 and TRBJ1-1; TRBD1 matches 7 bases. CDR3 length: 14 amino acids. The V gene's germline CDR1 is SNHLY and CDR2 FYNNEI. The V segment lost 4 bases and the J segment 6 bases; nucleotides outside the gene matches: 8.

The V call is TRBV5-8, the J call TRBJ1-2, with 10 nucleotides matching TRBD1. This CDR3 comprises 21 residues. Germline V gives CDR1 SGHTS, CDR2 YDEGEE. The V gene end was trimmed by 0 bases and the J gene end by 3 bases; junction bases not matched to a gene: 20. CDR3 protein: CASSLDFSIFRTGGVYYGYTF. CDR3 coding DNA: TGTGCCAGCAGCTTGGACTTCTCAATTTTTCGGACAGGGGGAGTCTACTATGGCTACACCTTC.

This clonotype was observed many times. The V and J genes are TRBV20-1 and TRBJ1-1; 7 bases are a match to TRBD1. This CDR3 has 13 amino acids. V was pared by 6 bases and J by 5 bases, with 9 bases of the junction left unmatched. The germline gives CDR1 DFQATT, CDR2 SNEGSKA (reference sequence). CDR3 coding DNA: TGCAGTGCCGATAACAGGGGAGGGACTGAAGCTTTCTTT. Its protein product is CSADNRGGTEAFF.

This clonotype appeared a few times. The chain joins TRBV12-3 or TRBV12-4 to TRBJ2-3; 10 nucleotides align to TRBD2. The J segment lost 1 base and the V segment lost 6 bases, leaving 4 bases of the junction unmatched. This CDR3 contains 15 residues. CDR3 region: CASSLAGARTDTQYF. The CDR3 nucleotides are TGTGCCAGCAGCCTAGCGGGGGCCCGCACAGATACGCAGTATTTT.

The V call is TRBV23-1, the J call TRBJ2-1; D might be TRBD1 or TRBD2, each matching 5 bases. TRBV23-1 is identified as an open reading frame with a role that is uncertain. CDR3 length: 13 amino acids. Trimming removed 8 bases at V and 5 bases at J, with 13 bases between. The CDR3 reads CASGNGTNNEQFF. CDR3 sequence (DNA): TGCGCCAGCGGAAACGGGACGAACAATGAGCAGTTCTTC.

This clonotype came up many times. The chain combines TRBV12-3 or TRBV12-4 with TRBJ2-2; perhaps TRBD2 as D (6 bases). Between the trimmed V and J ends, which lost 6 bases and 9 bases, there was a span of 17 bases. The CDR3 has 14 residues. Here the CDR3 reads CASRWDSLPRELFF. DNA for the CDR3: TGTGCCAGCAGATGGGACTCCCTGCCGAGGGAGCTGTTTTTT.

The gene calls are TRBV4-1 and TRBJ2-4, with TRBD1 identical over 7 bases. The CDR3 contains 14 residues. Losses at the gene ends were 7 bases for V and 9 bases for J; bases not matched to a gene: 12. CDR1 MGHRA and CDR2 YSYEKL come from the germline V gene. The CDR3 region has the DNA TGCGCCAGCATTACGACAGGGCCGCTGGGCATTCAGTACTTC. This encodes CASITTGPLGIQYF.

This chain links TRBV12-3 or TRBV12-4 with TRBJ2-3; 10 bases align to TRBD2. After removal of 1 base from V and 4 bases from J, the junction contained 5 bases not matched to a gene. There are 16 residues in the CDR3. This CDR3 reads CASSLEASGGADTQYF. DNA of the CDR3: TGTGCCAGCAGTTTAGAGGCTAGCGGGGGTGCAGATACGCAGTATTTT.

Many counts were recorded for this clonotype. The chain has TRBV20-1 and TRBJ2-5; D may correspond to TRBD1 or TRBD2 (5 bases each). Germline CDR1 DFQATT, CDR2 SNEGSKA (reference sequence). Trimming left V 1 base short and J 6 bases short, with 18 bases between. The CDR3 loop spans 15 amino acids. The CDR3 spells CSARGASGQGQTQYF. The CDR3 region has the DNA TGCAGTGCTAGAGGCGCCTCGGGGCAGGGTCAGACCCAGTACTTC.